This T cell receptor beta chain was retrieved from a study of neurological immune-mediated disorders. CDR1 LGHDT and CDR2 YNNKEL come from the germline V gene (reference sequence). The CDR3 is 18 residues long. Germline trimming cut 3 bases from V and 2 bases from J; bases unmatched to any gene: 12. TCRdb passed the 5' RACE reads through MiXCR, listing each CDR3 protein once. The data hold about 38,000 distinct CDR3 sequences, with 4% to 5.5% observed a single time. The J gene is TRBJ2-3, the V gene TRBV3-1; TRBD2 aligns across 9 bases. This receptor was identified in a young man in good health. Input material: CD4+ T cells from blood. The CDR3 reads CASSQTYGGGAHTDTQYF. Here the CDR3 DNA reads TGTGCCAGCAGCCAGACCTATGGCGGGGGGGCCCACACAGATACGCAGTATTTT.